The TCR beta chain described here comes from a study of neurological immune-mediated disorders (dated by TCRdb to the late 2010s). Regarding the complete study: Using UMI-based sequencing, the study compared peripheral blood TCR-beta repertoires from patients with HTLV-I-associated myelopathy (HAM/TSP), patients with multiple sclerosis, and healthy controls. Technical triplicate libraries were sequenced so that the variability in frequency of each individual clone could be precisely calculated. Of the approximately 66 subjects in the cohort, about 14 were HAM/TSP patients, about 34 were multiple sclerosis patients, and some 20 were healthy controls. The 90 to 120 TCR-beta libraries covered PBMC samples along with longitudinal samples, technical triplicates, and paired sorted CD4+ and CD8+ T-cell subsets. General conclusions and limits of the study: TCR clonal expansion was greatest in HAM/TSP patients and smallest in MS patients, who ranked below even healthy controls. Expanded clones from different subjects shared no identical CDR3 amino acid sequences, which suggests that TCR-beta repertoires were private in all groups.

Measured from the cysteine to the phenylalanine, the CDR3 is 15 residues long. Only the CDR3 DNA is retained, 45 bases long and in frame from the first base. The germline V and J ends show losses of 1 base and 6 bases respectively, and no gene match explains 4 bases of the junction. Based on the germline V gene, the CDR1 and CDR2 sequences are SGHVS and FNYEAQ. The sample's time point label, decoded: technical triplicate 1. For the unsorted PBMC libraries, 2 million PBMCs were stored in RNAlater at -80 degrees C until RNA extraction and were used to generate the libraries. Peripheral blood was subjected to Ficoll-Hypaque density gradient centrifugation to isolate PBMCs, which were then cryopreserved in liquid nitrogen. cDNA was synthesized by template-switch 5'RACE using a primer carrying a 10-nucleotide random unique molecular identifier by which each TCR transcript was tagged. Every sequencing run covered 15-18 subjects and yielded more than 160 million TCR-beta sequences. Total RNA was extracted with the RNeasy kit. Using the KAPA Real-time Library Amplification kit, TCR-beta VDJ regions were amplified with primers for the TCR constant region and the 5'RACE anchor. Sample indexes and Illumina adaptors were added in a first PCR, after which library yield was increased in a second PCR. After purification with Ampure beads, the TCR product of roughly 650 bp was size-selected on a 2% E-gel SizeSelection system. Before pooling, libraries had their quality checked on a Bioanalyzer, their concentration measured with Qubit, and their quantity determined with the Kapa Library Quantification kit. Libraries were sequenced paired-end 2 x 150 bp on an Illumina HiSeq 2500. To increase sequence diversity, about 25-30% phiX was spiked into each library pool. The source study handled its data this way. Quality-filtered reads were processed with the UMI-based MiGEC pipeline, which removed over 75% of raw TCR sequences during error correction. VDJ genes were aligned to IMGT germline references, and each clonotype was defined by a unique CDR3 amino acid sequence together with V-J genes. VDJtools evaluated clonal expansion, Shannon diversity and CDR3 relatedness (CalcPairwiseDistances, ClusterSamples); CLCbio workbench built phylogenetic trees. Expanded clones were defined as having at least 8 unique UMIs, based on coefficient-of-variation modelling across technical triplicates. Using fastp trimming at Q25 and MiXCR clonotype assembly, TCRdb reanalyzed the public sequencing data and kept in-frame beta chains. Rows with one shared CDR3 protein collapse into an entry with the most common genes and DNA. The V and J calls, along with clone size, are taken from TCRdb and not from the paper's own processing. The sample table lists approximately 36,000 distinct CDR3 sequences, around 10% of them with a count of one. In total, the top ten clones hold around 4% of the sample.

Of note for this clonotype: Its antigen has not been determined. Base qualities were left out, and no much larger clone turns up one base away.

The rearrangement combines TRBV7-6 with TRBJ2-1, with TRBD1 matching 9 junction bases. This TCR came from a man aged 55-75 years with HTLV-1-associated myelopathy (HAM/TSP). What was sequenced was PBMCs. Here the CDR3 is given as CASSLGTGVSNEQFF. The nucleotide sequence is TGTGCCAGCAGCTTAGGGACAGGGGTGTCCAATGAGCAGTTCTTC.